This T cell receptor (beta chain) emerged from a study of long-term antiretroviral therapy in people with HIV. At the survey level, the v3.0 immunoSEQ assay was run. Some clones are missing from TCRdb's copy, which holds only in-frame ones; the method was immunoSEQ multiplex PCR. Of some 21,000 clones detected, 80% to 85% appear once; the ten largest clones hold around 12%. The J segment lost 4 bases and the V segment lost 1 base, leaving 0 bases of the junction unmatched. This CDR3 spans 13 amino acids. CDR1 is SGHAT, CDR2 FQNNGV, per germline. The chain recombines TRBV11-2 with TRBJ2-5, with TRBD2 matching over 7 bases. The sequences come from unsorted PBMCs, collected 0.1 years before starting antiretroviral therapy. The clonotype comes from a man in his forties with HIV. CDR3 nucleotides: TGTGCCAGCAGCTTAGGGGAGGGAGAGACCCAGTACTTC. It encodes CASSLGEGETQYF.